Listed here are 3 T cell receptor beta chains from one sample, sequenced in a study of blood T cell repertoires in COVID-19. TCRdb's table, derived via immunoSEQ multiplex PCR, lists solely in-frame clones and lacks some. The sample includes about 350,000 clones, more than 75% of them seen just once. Sequencing input: PBMCs or T cells enriched from blood (not recorded which). These receptors were collected from a woman younger than 45 who had recovered from COVID-19.

The CDR3 loop is CASTLGRGGEQYF. The CDR3 DNA is TGTGCCAGCACCCTCGGGCGCGGGGGCGAGCAGTACTTC. The J gene is TRBJ2-7, the V gene TRBV12-3 or TRBV12-4, with 7 bases that match TRBD2. Trimming took 7 bases from V and 6 from J; bases not matched to a gene: 9. The CDR3 is made up of 13 amino acids.

V gene TRBV10-3 combines with J gene TRBJ1-3; D perhaps matches TRBD1 (5 bases). The germline CDR1 and CDR2 sequences are ENHRY and SYGVKD. The length of the CDR3 is 15 residues. The V gene lost 3 bases and the J gene lost 3 bases, with 12 bases spanning the gap. Here the CDR3 DNA reads TGTGCCATCAGTGAAGGCCGGCAGGGTGGAAACACCATATATTTT. It is translated as CAISEGRQGGNTIYF.

The chain links TRBV2 to TRBJ2-3; no firm D call. Trimming removed 4 bases from V and 2 bases from J, with 10 bases in between. The CDR3 sequence is 14 residues long. The germline V gene has CDR1 SNHLY and CDR2 FYNNEI. Here the CDR3 reads CASSGVANTDTQYF. CDR3 DNA: TGTGCCAGCAGTGGGGTAGCCAACACAGATACGCAGTATTTT.